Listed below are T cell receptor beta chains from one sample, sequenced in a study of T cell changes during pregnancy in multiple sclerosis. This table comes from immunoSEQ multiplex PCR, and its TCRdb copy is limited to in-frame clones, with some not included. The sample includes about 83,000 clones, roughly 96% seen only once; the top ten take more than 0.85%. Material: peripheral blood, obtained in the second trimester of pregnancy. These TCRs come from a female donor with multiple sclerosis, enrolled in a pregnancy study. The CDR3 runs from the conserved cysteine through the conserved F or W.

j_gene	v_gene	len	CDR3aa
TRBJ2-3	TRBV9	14	CASSVGGLPDTQYF
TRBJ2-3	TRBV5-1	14	CASSPRTGTDTQYF
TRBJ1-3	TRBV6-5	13	CASTQARGNTIYF
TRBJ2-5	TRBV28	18	CASSLFPSGRAGQETQYF
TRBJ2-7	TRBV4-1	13	CASSHGSVYEQYF
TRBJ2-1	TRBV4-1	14	CASSQDPLAGVPFF
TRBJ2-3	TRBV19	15	CASMKGQGITDTQYF
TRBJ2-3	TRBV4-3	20	CASSQLLGLAGGASTDTQYF
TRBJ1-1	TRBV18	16	CASSPPLDTTNTEAFF
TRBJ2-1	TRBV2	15	CASSLTGGGYNEQFF
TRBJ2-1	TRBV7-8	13	CASSGIQGDEQFF
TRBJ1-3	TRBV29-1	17	CSVGNPPSRGTGNTIYF
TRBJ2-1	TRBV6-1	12	CASSRVYNEQFF
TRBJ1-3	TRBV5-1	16	CASSFTLQGAGNTIYF
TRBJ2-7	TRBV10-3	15	CATQFGTSGSYEQYF
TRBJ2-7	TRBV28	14	CATRSNGRAYEQYF
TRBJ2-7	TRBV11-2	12	CASSFGGDEQYF
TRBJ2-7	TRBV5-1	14	CASHGGYGSYEQYF
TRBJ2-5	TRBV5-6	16	CASSLDGRGREETQYF
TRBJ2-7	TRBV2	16	CASSEERDRGGREQYF
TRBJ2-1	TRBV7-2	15	CASSWNSGSYNEQFF
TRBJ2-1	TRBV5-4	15	CASSLPSSFFNEQFF
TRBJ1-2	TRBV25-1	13	CASRGEVGYGYTF
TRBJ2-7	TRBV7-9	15	CASSPTSGSLGEQYF
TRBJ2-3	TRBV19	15	CASTRGRGVADTQYF
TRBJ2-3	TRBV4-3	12	CASSRSGDTQYF
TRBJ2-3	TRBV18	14	CASSPIDVGGTQYF
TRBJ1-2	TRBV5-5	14	CASSYRVRYYGYTF
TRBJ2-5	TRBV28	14	CASTRGGVVETQYF
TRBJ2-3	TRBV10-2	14	CASSETSFPDTQYF
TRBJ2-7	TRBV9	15	CASSVGVGGGYEQYF
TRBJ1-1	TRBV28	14	CASSLRGGMAEAFF
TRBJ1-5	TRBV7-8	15	CASRQDFFGNQPQHF
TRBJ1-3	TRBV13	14	CASSLGTSGNTIYF
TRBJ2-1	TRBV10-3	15	CAISEGRGSYNEQFF
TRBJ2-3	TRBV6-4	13	CASSAGATDTQYF
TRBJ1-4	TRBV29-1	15	CSASSRSATNEKLFF
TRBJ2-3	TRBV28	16	CASSLVLAGVPDTQYF
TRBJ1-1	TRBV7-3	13	CASSLTGDTEAFF
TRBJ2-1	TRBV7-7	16	CASSPAGALTYNEQFF
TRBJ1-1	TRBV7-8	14	CASSLGPRGAEAFF
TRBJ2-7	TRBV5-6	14	CASSIRGHGYEQYF
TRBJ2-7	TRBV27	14	CASSWGRSAYEQYF
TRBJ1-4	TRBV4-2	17	CASSQERWAATNEKLFF
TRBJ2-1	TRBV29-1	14	CSVDLSGDYNEQFF